This TCR beta chain was captured by sequencing in a study of cytomegalovirus exposure and HLA in healthy donors. Whole-study findings and limits: Versus the approximately 700-donor mean, an Asian-associated ancestry cluster reportedly showed fewer N-insertions in a later analysis.

As to this clone: Its antigen is not identified.

13 Jbeta primers and 60 Vbeta primers were used for the PCR. Only in-frame clones appear in the TCRdb table, and some are missing; sequencing was by immunoSEQ multiplex PCR. Here the sample spans fewer than 150,000 clones, around 77% being singletons. The CDR3 consists of 21 residues. J lost 6 bases, V lost 0 bases, and 18 bases had no gene match. From germline, CDR1 is GTSNPN and CDR2 SVGIG (reference sequence). This rearrangement joins TRBV30 to TRBJ2-3; 16 positions agree with TRBD2. The sequence derives from a man aged 25-45 years in good health and CMV-seronegative. Sequencing was carried out using PBMCs. In nucleotides, the CDR3 is TGTGCCTGGAGTGTCGTCCCGGGACTAGCGGGAGGGCCTGTTTTTCTGGATACGCAGTATTTT. Protein: CAWSVVPGLAGGPVFLDTQYF.